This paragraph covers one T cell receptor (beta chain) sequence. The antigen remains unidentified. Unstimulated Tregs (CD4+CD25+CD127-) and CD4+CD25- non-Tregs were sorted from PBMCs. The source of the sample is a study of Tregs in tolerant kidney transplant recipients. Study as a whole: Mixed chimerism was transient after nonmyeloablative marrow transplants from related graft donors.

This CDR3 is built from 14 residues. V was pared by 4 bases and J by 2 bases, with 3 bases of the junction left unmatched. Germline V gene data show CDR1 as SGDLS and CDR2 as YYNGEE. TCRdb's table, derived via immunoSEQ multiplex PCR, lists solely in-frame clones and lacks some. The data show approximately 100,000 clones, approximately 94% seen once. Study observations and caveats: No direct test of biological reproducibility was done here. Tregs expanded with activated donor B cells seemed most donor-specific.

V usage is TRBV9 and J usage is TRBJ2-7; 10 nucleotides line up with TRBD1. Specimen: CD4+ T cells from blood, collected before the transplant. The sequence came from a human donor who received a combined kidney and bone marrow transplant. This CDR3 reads CASSHGQGAYEQYF. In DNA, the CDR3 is TGTGCCAGCAGCCATGGACAGGGGGCCTACGAGCAGTACTTC.